Each of the 29 T cell receptor beta chains below was sequenced from the same sample in a study of blood T cell repertoires in COVID-19. Assay: immunoSEQ multiplex PCR; the TCRdb copy retains only in-frame clones and omits some. The data hold about 140,000 clones, with approximately 84% observed a single time. What was sequenced was peripheral blood. All receptors derive from a woman aged 60-75 years with acute or convalescent COVID-19.

The chain employs TRBV5-1 and TRBJ1-2; weak D call: TRBD1 (6 bases). In germline, CDR1 is SGHRS, CDR2 YFSETQ. The V gene lost 5 bases and the J gene lost 2 bases, with 13 bases spanning the gap. The CDR3 is 14 residues long. CDR3 sequence (DNA): TGCGCCAGCAGTTCGACTGACAGGAACTATGGCTACACCTTC. The encoded protein is CASSSTDRNYGYTF.

This clone was seen only once. The chain has TRBV7-9 and TRBJ1-2, with D perhaps TRBD1 (6 bases). CDR3 length equals 14 residues. CDR1 is SEHNR and CDR2 is FQNEAQ in the germline V gene (reference sequence). Trimming took off 6 bases at V and 4 bases at J, with 15 bases between the two ends. CDR3 DNA sequence: TGTGCCAGCAGTCCGCGGACAGCCAGCTATGGCTACACCTTC. This encodes CASSPRTASYGYTF.

J is TRBJ1-5 and V is TRBV28; D is unclear. Germline V gene data show CDR1 as MDHEN and CDR2 as SYDVKM. This CDR3 comprises 15 residues. V lost 3 bases to trimming and J lost 3 bases, with 12 bases between them. In DNA form, the CDR3 reads TGTGCCAGCAGTTTTGGTTGGCAGGTCAATCAGCCCCAGCATTTT. Amino acid sequence: CASSFGWQVNQPQHF.

This clone was counted a single time. V usage is TRBV19 and J usage is TRBJ2-7; 10 bases map to TRBD1. The CDR3 contains 16 residues. The junction had 12 bases not matched to a gene; V was cut back by 6 bases and J by 4 bases. Germline lookup yields CDR1 LNHDA and CDR2 SQIVND (reference sequence). In nucleotides, the CDR3 is TGTGCCAGTAGAGGGAGGTCCGGGACAGGGGTATACGAGCAGTACTTC. It specifies CASRGRSGTGVYEQYF. Supplemented by reference TRBV19 and TRBJ2-7, the full variable domain reads DGGITQSPKYLFRKEGQNVTLSCEQNLNHDAMYWYRQDPGQGLRLIYYSQIVNDFQKGDIAEGYSVSREKKESFPLTVTSAQKNPTAFYLCASRGRSGTGVYEQYFGPGTRLTVT.

This chain uses TRBV11-2 with TRBJ2-2; D is perhaps TRBD2 (5 bases). Looked up from germline, CDR1 is SGHAT and CDR2 is FQNNGV. Deletions cut 5 bases from V and 2 bases from J, with 9 bases between. The CDR3 sequence is 14 residues long. The CDR3 DNA is TGTGCCAGCAGCCCCGGACTCAACACCGGGGAGCTGTTTTTT. It specifies CASSPGLNTGELFF.

This rearrangement joins TRBV6-1 to TRBJ1-4; 7 bases align to TRBD1. The CDR3 is 16 residues long. Trimming took 4 bases from V and 1 from J; bases not matched to a gene: 6. Germline-derived CDR1 and CDR2 are MNHNS and SASEGT. CDR3 loop: CASSVQGFGTNEKLFF. The CDR3, as DNA: TGTGCCAGCAGTGTACAGGGGTTTGGAACTAATGAAAAACTGTTTTTT.

The chain links TRBV7-2 to TRBJ1-6; possibly TRBD1 for D (5 bases). V was cut by 6 bases and J by 10 bases, with 19 bases left in between. The CDR3 totals 15 residues. Germline CDR1 SGHTA, CDR2 FQGNSA. The CDR3 here is CASSRDSAVKSPLHF. CDR3 nucleotide sequence: TGTGCCAGCAGTCGTGACAGTGCCGTAAAATCACCCCTCCACTTT.

This clone was seen a single time. The genes are TRBV7-2 and TRBJ2-4, with 7 bases lining up with TRBD2. This CDR3 contains 21 residues. V lost 0 bases to trimming and J lost 0 bases; unmatched junction nucleotides: 17. Germline V gene sequence: CDR1 SGHTA, CDR2 FQGNSA. The CDR3 loop reads CASSLASPSGHPTGAKNIQYF. The DNA for the CDR3 is TGTGCCAGCAGCTTAGCGTCCCCTAGCGGACATCCTACGGGAGCCAAAAACATTCAGTACTTC.

The chain links TRBV30 to TRBJ1-6, with D possibly being TRBD1 (5 bases). The CDR3 covers 17 residues. The germline gives CDR1 GTSNPN, CDR2 SVGIG (reference sequence). V lost 0 bases and J 4 bases, leaving 16 bases between the germline ends. DNA of the CDR3: TGTGCCTGGAGTGTAAGCCGGGACTTCCAGTATAATTCACCCCTCCACTTT. It encodes CAWSVSRDFQYNSPLHF.

This clone was recorded only once. The chain combines TRBV24-1 with TRBJ2-7; TRBD1 matches at 8 bases. J gave up 5 bases and V 2 bases, and 4 bases lay outside the gene matches. The CDR3 contains 14 residues. From germline, CDR1 is KGHDR and CDR2 SFDVKD. The CDR3 spells CATSDWDRSHEQYF. CDR3 bases: TGTGCCACCAGTGATTGGGACAGGTCGCACGAGCAGTACTTC.

The V call is TRBV24-1, the J call TRBJ1-3, with D hard to call. The V end was cut by 9 bases, the J end by 3 bases, with 8 bases between. Germline lookup yields CDR1 KGHDR and CDR2 SFDVKD. This CDR3 comprises 12 residues. CDR3 residues: CATGGNGNTIYF. The CDR3 DNA is TGTGCCACCGGAGGGAATGGAAACACCATATATTTT.

This sequence joins TRBV5-1 and TRBJ2-7; the D gene is possibly TRBD2 (5 bases). V was shortened by 0 bases and J by 4 bases, with 14 bases between the two germline ends. The CDR3 is 15 residues long. Germline V gives CDR1 SGHRS, CDR2 YFSETQ. The CDR3 DNA reads as TGCGCCAGCAGCTTGGGTAGCGTCCGCGGATACGAGCAGTACTTC. It encodes CASSLGSVRGYEQYF.

This chain's CDR3 is CASSNQLAGGPTDTQYF. The DNA for the CDR3 is TGTGCCAGCAGCAACCAGCTAGCGGGAGGGCCGACAGATACGCAGTATTTT. This chain uses TRBV5-5 with TRBJ2-3; 12 bases align to TRBD2. With 4 bases clipped from V and 3 bases from J, the junction kept 9 bases outside the gene matches. The germline gives CDR1 SGHKS, CDR2 YYEKEE (reference sequence). The CDR3 runs to 17 residues.

The CDR3 loop reads CASSSSGEGYGYTF. For the CDR3, the DNA is TGCGCCAGCAGCTCCTCAGGGGAGGGATATGGCTACACCTTC. V gene TRBV5-1 combines with J gene TRBJ1-2; maybe TRBD1 (6 bases). V gave up 3 bases and J gave up 5 bases, with 14 bases separating them. The germline gives CDR1 SGHRS, CDR2 YFSETQ. The CDR3 loop spans 14 amino acids.

This clone was detected only a few times. The rearrangement joins TRBV28 to TRBJ2-7, with a weak D call TRBD1 (5 bases). V was shortened by 8 bases and J by 2 bases, with 7 bases between the two germline ends. The V gene's germline CDR1 is MDHEN and CDR2 SYDVKM. The CDR3 has 11 residues. The CDR3 loop reads CASQGTYEQYF. Written as DNA, the CDR3 is TGTGCCAGCCAGGGCACCTACGAGCAGTACTTC.

The count of this clone is one. The V gene is TRBV2, the J gene TRBJ1-2; D remains ambiguous. This CDR3 region has 13 residues. V lost 2 bases, J lost 0 bases, and 4 bases lay in between. Germline V gene data show CDR1 as SNHLY and CDR2 as FYNNEI. The CDR3, as DNA: TGTGCCAGCAGTGAATCAACTAACTATGGCTACACCTTC. This codes for CASSESTNYGYTF.

This clone was seen only a few times. This rearrangement joins TRBV7-2 to TRBJ1-5; D may be TRBD1 (6 bases). V lost 1 base to trimming and J lost 6 bases, with 7 bases between them. Germline V gene data show CDR1 as SGHTA and CDR2 as FQGNSA. This CDR3 is 13 amino acids long. The CDR3 sequence: CASSLEGVQPQHF. In nucleotides, the CDR3 is TGTGCCAGCAGCTTAGAGGGGGTTCAGCCCCAGCATTTT.

The J gene is TRBJ2-7, the V gene TRBV3-1 (or the pseudogene TRBV3-2); 8 nucleotides agree with TRBD2. The V gene end was trimmed by 7 bases and the J gene end by 2 bases; junction bases not matched to a gene: 7. The germline V gene encodes CDR1 LGHDT and CDR2 YNNKEL (reference sequence). The CDR3 extends over 14 amino acids. CDR3 sequence (DNA): TGTGCCAGCACCCCAAGCGGGAGCGCCTACGAGCAGTACTTC. Translating gives CASTPSGSAYEQYF.

This clone came up a few times. The V gene is TRBV11-3, the J gene TRBJ2-1; D remains unclear. The length of the CDR3 is 14 residues. The V end was cut by 1 base, the J end by 6 bases, with 10 bases between. Germline values: CDR1 SGHNT, CDR2 YENEEA. The DNA of the CDR3 is TGTGCCAGCAGCTTAGTTGGCGGCGGCAATGAGCAGTTCTTC. It specifies CASSLVGGGNEQFF.

This sequence joins TRBV7-2 and TRBJ1-3; 8 nucleotides align to TRBD1. V gave up 1 base and J gave up 0 bases; unmatched junction bases: 5. This CDR3 contains 17 residues. The germline CDR1 and CDR2 sequences are SGHTA and FQGNSA. The CDR3, as DNA: TGTGCCAGCAGCTTAGGGGGACAGGTTCGCTCTGGAAACACCATATATTTT. Translated, it gives CASSLGGQVRSGNTIYF.

The chain carries TRBV7-9 and TRBJ1-4; 9 positions match TRBD1. The germline gives CDR1 SEHNR, CDR2 FQNEAQ (reference sequence). Trimming took 5 bases from V and 5 from J; bases not matched to a gene: 3. This CDR3 has 14 residues. CDR3 coding DNA: TGTGCCAGCAGCACCGGACAGGGGAATGAAAAACTGTTTTTT. Residues: CASSTGQGNEKLFF. Full variable domain (missing parts from reference TRBV7-9 and TRBJ1-4): DTGVSQNPRHKITKRGQNVTFRCDPISEHNRLYWYRQTLGQGPEFLTYFQNEAQLEKSRLLSDRFSAERPKGSFSTLEIQRTEQGDSAMYLCASSTGQGNEKLFFGSGTQLSVL.

The chain carries TRBV3-1 (or the pseudogene TRBV3-2) and TRBJ2-2, with 9 bases matching TRBD2. Per germline, CDR1 LGHDT and CDR2 YNNKEL (reference sequence). The CDR3 is 16 amino acids. Losses at the gene ends were 2 bases for V and 4 bases for J; bases not matched to a gene: 5. The CDR3 region has the DNA TGTGCCAGCAGCCAAAATCTAGCGGGGTTCACCGGGGAGCTGTTTTTT. Translated, it gives CASSQNLAGFTGELFF.

DNA for the CDR3: TGTGCCAGCAGCTTAGGGGATAGCGGGGGGGGCCCGTTCTTC. Amino acid sequence: CASSLGDSGGGPFF. The genes are TRBV7-9 and TRBJ2-1; TRBD2 matches at 11 bases. Germline V gene data show CDR1 as SEHNR and CDR2 as FQNEAQ (reference sequence). J was trimmed by 15 bases and V by 1 base; bases with no gene match: 8. This CDR3 comprises 14 residues. The full variable domain, its missing parts supplied by reference TRBV7-9 and TRBJ2-1, is DTGVSQNPRHKITKRGQNVTFRCDPISEHNRLYWYRQTLGQGPEFLTYFQNEAQLEKSRLLSDRFSAERPKGSFSTLEIQRTEQGDSAMYLCASSLGDSGGGPFFGPGTRLTVL.

A word on this clone: Other DNA sequences in this specimen translate into the identical CDR3. The chain combines TRBV5-1 with TRBJ1-4; D gene uncertain. Deletions cut 0 bases from V and 0 bases from J, with 6 bases between. The CDR3 loop spans 15 amino acids. CDR1 SGHRS and CDR2 YFSETQ come from the germline V gene. The CDR3 region is CASSLGDSTNEKLFF. Here the CDR3 DNA reads TGCGCCAGCAGCTTGGGAGACTCAACTAATGAAAAACTGTTTTTT.

This clone was seen once. The genes are TRBV10-2 and TRBJ2-7; 11 positions match TRBD1. This CDR3 spans 13 amino acids. J was trimmed by 3 bases and V by 7 bases; bases with no gene match: 2. Germline-derived CDR1 and CDR2 are WSHSY and SAAADI. CDR3 residues: CASMGTGGYEQYF. Here the CDR3 DNA reads TGCGCCAGCATGGGGACAGGGGGCTACGAGCAGTACTTC.

This chain links TRBV27 with TRBJ1-2, with 7 bases identical to TRBD1. The CDR3 extends over 16 amino acids. J was trimmed by 2 bases and V by 6 bases; bases with no gene match: 12. Germline CDR1 and CDR2: MNHEY and SMNVEV (reference sequence). Here the CDR3 reads CASSPDFGGQNYGYTF. CDR3 bases: TGTGCCAGCAGCCCCGACTTTGGGGGACAGAACTATGGCTACACCTTC.

In DNA form, the CDR3 reads TGTGCCAGCAGTTTATCTACCGGACAGGGTCCTTATGGCTACACCTTC. Translated, it gives CASSLSTGQGPYGYTF. The chain carries TRBV27 and TRBJ1-2, with 8 bases that match TRBD1. V lost 0 bases, J lost 5 bases, and 8 bases stayed unmatched. The CDR3 runs 16 residues. CDR1 is MNHEY and CDR2 is SMNVEV in the germline V gene (reference sequence).

V gene TRBV19 combines with J gene TRBJ2-1; D is unresolved. Trimming shortened V by 4 bases and J by 12 bases, and 22 bases separated the two germline ends. Germline V gene data show CDR1 as LNHDA and CDR2 as SQIVND (reference sequence). The CDR3 has 15 amino acids. CDR3 amino acids: CASSTAHYPLEWQFF. The CDR3, as DNA: TGTGCCAGTAGTACAGCTCACTACCCGCTTGAATGGCAGTTCTTC.

The chain uses TRBV6-5 and TRBJ1-4; 8 positions agree with TRBD1. The CDR3 covers 15 residues. Germline loops: CDR1 MNHEY, CDR2 SVGAGI. Trimming at V came to 2 bases and at J to 4 bases, leaving 3 bases not matched to a gene. The chain's CDR3 is CASSYGTGRNEKLFF. The CDR3 nucleotides are TGTGCCAGCAGTTACGGGACAGGCCGTAATGAAAAACTGTTTTTT.